One sample yielded the 14 T cell receptor beta chains listed below, sequenced in a study of shared clonotypes between healthy human individuals. The repertoire was sequenced with immunoSEQ multiplex PCR; TCRdb's copy has only in-frame clones and lacks some. This table holds roughly 500,000 clones, 75% to 85% found once. Input material: PBMCs. The source is a woman in her 40s in good health. Some clones in this sample may be carry-over from other donors' samples.

The V gene is TRBV6-1, the J gene TRBJ2-2, with 10 bases fitting TRBD2. After removal of 6 bases from V and 5 bases from J, the junction contained 3 bases not matched to a gene. The CDR3 spans 14 residues. Per the germline V gene, CDR1 is MNHNS and CDR2 is SASEGT. The CDR3 DNA reads TGTGCCAGCAGGCTAGCGGGAGAAACCGGGGAGCTGTTTTTT. Its translation is CASRLAGETGELFF.

The sample holds a few counts of this clone. The chain couples TRBV11-1 to TRBJ2-7; perhaps D is TRBD1 or TRBD2 (5 bases each). Germline V gene lookup returns CDR1 SGHAT and CDR2 FQDESV (reference sequence). V dropped 3 bases and J dropped 6 bases, with 18 bases sitting between them. The CDR3 has 15 amino acids. The CDR3 sequence: CASSFGGHGTGEQYF. In DNA form, the CDR3 reads TGTGCCAGCAGCTTTGGAGGTCACGGGACGGGCGAGCAGTACTTC.

The rearrangement uses TRBV11-2 and TRBJ2-4, with 7 bases lining up with TRBD2. The J segment lost 2 bases and the V segment lost 2 bases, leaving 6 bases of the junction unmatched. This CDR3 is 16 amino acids long. The V gene's germline CDR1 is SGHAT and CDR2 FQNNGV. CDR3 bases: TGTGCCAGCAGCTTATGGGCGGGAGCGACCAAAAACATTCAGTACTTC. Protein sequence: CASSLWAGATKNIQYF.

The chain joins TRBV18 to TRBJ2-1; 8 bases match TRBD2. This CDR3 contains 18 residues. The V gene end was trimmed by 0 bases and the J gene end by 7 bases; junction bases not matched to a gene: 14. Looked up from germline, CDR1 is KGHSH and CDR2 is LQKENI. CDR3 coding DNA: TGTGCCAGCTCACCACCGAAGTTTGCGGGAGGCCTCGTTAATGAGCAGTTCTTC. Encoded protein: CASSPPKFAGGLVNEQFF. Supplemented by reference TRBV18 and TRBJ2-1, the full variable domain reads NAGVMQNPRHLVRRRGQEARLRCSPMKGHSHVYWYRQLPEEGLKFMVYLQKENIIDESGMPKERFSAEFPKEGPSILRIQQVVRGDSAAYFCASSPPKFAGGLVNEQFFGPGTRLTVL.

This sequence joins TRBV11-1 and TRBJ1-2; D is uncertain. The CDR3 spans 14 residues. Germline values: CDR1 SGHAT, CDR2 FQDESV (reference sequence). V lost 5 bases and J 4 bases, leaving 14 bases between the germline ends. This CDR3 reads CASSEFGQRYGYTF. The CDR3 DNA follows: TGTGCCAGCAGCGAGTTCGGTCAGCGCTATGGCTACACCTTC.

This clone was observed a few times. This chain links TRBV27 with TRBJ2-1, with 7 bases fitting TRBD1. V was clipped by 7 bases and J by 6 bases; unmatched bases: 6. The CDR3 contains 13 residues. Germline loops: CDR1 MNHEY, CDR2 SMNVEV (reference sequence). CDR3 region: CASTSDRANEQFF. The CDR3 nucleotides are TGTGCCAGCACGTCCGACAGGGCCAATGAGCAGTTCTTC.

This clone was counted at least ten times. At the DNA level, this CDR3 is encoded by other sequences in the same sample as well. The CDR3 region has the DNA TGTGCCAGTAGTAATCCGGGGGTCAACACTGAAGCTTTCTTT. Its protein is CASSNPGVNTEAFF. This chain uses TRBV19 with TRBJ1-1; maybe TRBD1 (5 bases). The V gene lost 4 bases and the J gene lost 2 bases, with 11 bases spanning the gap. Germline CDR1 reads LNHDA; CDR2 reads SQIVND (reference sequence). The length of the CDR3 is 14 residues.

The chain is built from TRBV29-1 and TRBJ1-2, with 7 bases identical to TRBD1. With V trimmed by 4 bases and J by 7 bases, 6 bases remained unmatched. The CDR3 extends over 12 amino acids. Per germline, CDR1 SQVTM and CDR2 ANQGSEA. In DNA, the CDR3 is TGCAGCGTTGGGGGGACAGCGGGTGGCTACACCTTC. The encoded protein is CSVGGTAGGYTF.

The chain uses TRBV19 and TRBJ2-1, with TRBD2 matching 10 bases. Germline lookup yields CDR1 LNHDA and CDR2 SQIVND (reference sequence). CDR3 length equals 17 residues. The J segment lost 6 bases and the V segment lost 6 bases, leaving 14 bases of the junction unmatched. The CDR3 DNA reads TGTGCCAGTAGCCTCCGGGGGCTAGCGGGAGACGGCAATGAGCAGTTCTTC. Translating gives CASSLRGLAGDGNEQFF.

V gene TRBV28 combines with J gene TRBJ2-2, with 14 bases lining up with TRBD2. After removal of 6 bases from V and 8 bases from J, the junction contained 8 bases not matched to a gene. The CDR3 has 16 amino acids. Germline lookup yields CDR1 MDHEN and CDR2 SYDVKM. CDR3 amino acids: CASSPGTSGSRGELFF. The DNA for the CDR3 is TGTGCCAGCAGCCCTGGGACTAGCGGGAGTAGAGGGGAGCTGTTTTTT.

The rearrangement uses TRBV6-6 and TRBJ1-3; unclear D gene. CDR3 size: 16 residues. V was cut by 5 bases and J by 0 bases, with 14 bases left in between. Germline CDR1 reads MNHNY; CDR2 reads SVGAGI (reference sequence). CDR3 DNA: TGTGCCAGCAGTAAAAATCGTGCCCTCTCTGGAAACACCATATATTTT. This codes for CASSKNRALSGNTIYF.

This sequence joins TRBV29-1 and TRBJ2-2; a possible D gene is TRBD1 (5 bases). Germline loops: CDR1 SQVTM, CDR2 ANQGSEA. The CDR3 is 14 residues long. Trimming removed 1 base from V and 4 bases from J, with 10 bases in between. CDR3 nucleotides: TGCAGCGTTGAAGGGCAGGGAATCACCGGGGAGCTGTTTTTT. This encodes CSVEGQGITGELFF.

CDR3 DNA: TGTGCCAGCAGCTCAGGGGGCTATCAGCCCCAGCATTTT. Translation gives CASSSGGYQPQHF. The chain is built from TRBV7-2 and TRBJ1-5, with 8 bases aligning to TRBD1. Germline loops: CDR1 SGHTA, CDR2 FQGNSA. The V and J ends lost 4 bases and 5 bases, in that order; junction bases with no gene match: 1. CDR3 length equals 13 residues. The full variable domain, its missing parts supplied by reference TRBV7-2 and TRBJ1-5, is GAGVSQSPSNKVTEKGKDVELRCDPISGHTALYWYRQSLGQGLEFLIYFQGNSAPDKSGLPSDRFSAERTGGSVSTLTIQRTQQEDSAVYLCASSSGGYQPQHFGDGTRLSIL.

This chain uses TRBV4-2 with TRBJ1-2; 8 bases agree with TRBD1. CDR3 length equals 16 residues. V shed 1 base and J 5 bases; nucleotides not matched to a gene: 9. Germline loops: CDR1 LGHNA, CDR2 YNFKEQ. The CDR3 sequence: CASSQAGGEYSYGYTF. The CDR3 coding sequence is TGTGCCAGCAGCCAAGCAGGGGGCGAGTACTCATATGGCTACACCTTC.